These 30 T cell receptor beta chains originate from one sample sequenced in a study of T cells in Graves' hyperthyroidism and ophthalmopathy. Amplification targeted TCR beta CDR3 regions from RNA transcripts. TCR CDR3 regions were first amplified by RT-PCR with HTBI primers. TCRdb used MiXCR to reprocess the multiplex PCR reads, holding one entry per CDR3 protein. The data contain tens of thousands of distinct CDR3 sequences, around 52% of them seen just once; the ten biggest clones take up under 30%. Sequencing used blood. These receptor sequences come from a woman between 40 and 50 years old with Graves' ophthalmopathy.

As regards this clonotype: Here the CDR3 omits its conserved ending phenylalanine or tryptophan, so a read error is the likely source. Because the CDR3's place on the DNA is in doubt, the DNA is left out and the CDR3 is given as listed by TCRdb. This chain connects TRBV5-1 to TRBJ2-7; TRBD2, the table's D call, was not compared with the DNA. The CDR3 contains 9 residues when both ends are counted. In germline, CDR1 is SGHRS, CDR2 YFSETQ. This CDR3 is CASSPRLAG.

The rearrangement uses TRBV11-2 and TRBJ2-2; a weak D match, TRBD1 (8 bases). The V gene lost 5 bases and the J gene lost 16 bases, with 23 bases spanning the gap. CDR1 and CDR2 (germline): SGHAT, FQNNGV. The CDR3 runs 14 residues. The CDR3 loop is CASSGDRNTGGPFF. CDR3 DNA sequence: TGTGCCAGCAGCGGGGACAGGAACACCGGGGGGCCGTTTTTT.

The V gene is TRBV2, the J gene TRBJ2-3, with 7 positions matching TRBD1. There are 16 residues in the CDR3. V dropped 5 bases and J dropped 11; count of bases not matched to a gene: 19. CDR1 is SNHLY, CDR2 FYNNEI, per germline. The CDR3 sequence is CASSRGQVSSYNEQYF. CDR3 DNA: TGTGCCAGCAGTCGAGGACAGGTGAGCTCCTACAATGAGCAGTATTTT.

The sample holds many counts of this clonotype. The J gene is TRBJ1-2, the V gene TRBV19; 9 bases align to TRBD1. CDR1 and CDR2 (germline): LNHDA, SQIVND (reference sequence). Losses at the gene ends were 7 bases for V and 5 bases for J; bases not matched to a gene: 8. The CDR3 extends over 14 amino acids. CDR3 protein: CASKTGTGIYGYTF. Written as DNA, the CDR3 is TGTGCCAGTAAAACCGGGACAGGGATTTATGGCTACACCTTC.

V is TRBV19 and J is TRBJ1-5; D gene uncertain. V lost 5 bases to trimming and J lost 11 bases, with 16 bases between them. Per the germline V gene, CDR1 is LNHDA and CDR2 is SQIVND (reference sequence). The length of the CDR3 is 13 residues. Here the CDR3 DNA reads TGTGCCAGTAGTCAACATCAGGCAGAGACCCAGCATTTT. Translation: CASSQHQAETQHF.

This clonotype has a count of ten or more. The chain combines TRBV2 with TRBJ1-4; 7 bases fit TRBD1. Germline CDR1 and CDR2: SNHLY and FYNNEI. The CDR3 loop spans 15 amino acids. Losses at the gene ends were 6 bases for V and 8 bases for J; bases not matched to a gene: 12. Here the CDR3 DNA reads TGTGCCAGCAGGGCAAAACAGGGGATTCGGGAAAAACTGTTTTTT. Translation gives CASRAKQGIREKLFF.

With regard to this clonotype: A read error may account for a junction end that differs from germline. The chain links TRBV4-1 to TRBJ1-1; D is unclear. The germline V gene encodes CDR1 MGHRA and CDR2 YSYEKL. The CDR3 has 14 amino acids. In DNA, the CDR3 is TGCGCCAGCGGCCTTCTTGGCAGGAACACTGAAGCTGTCTTT. Protein sequence: CASGLLGRNTEAVF.

On this clonotype: Given a much more abundant clone one base away, this may be a read error. V is TRBV12-3 or TRBV12-4 and J is TRBJ2-7; no reliable D call. The CDR3 extends over 14 amino acids. Here the CDR3 DNA reads TGTGCCAGCAGTGCCCGTTTTGCGTTCTACGAGCAGTCCTTC. Amino acid sequence: CASSARFAFYEQSF.

The chain carries TRBV19 and TRBJ2-7; D is unclear. The CDR3 has 13 residues. Germline CDR1 LNHDA, CDR2 SQIVND (reference sequence). The V end was cut by 10 bases, the J end by 2 bases, with 15 bases between. The CDR3 region is CATRYTDTYEQYF. The CDR3, as DNA: TGTGCCACCCGGTATACCGACACCTACGAGCAGTACTTC.

This clonotype was found many times. The chain is built from TRBV9 and TRBJ2-1; TRBD2 aligns across 9 bases. CDR1 is SGDLS, CDR2 YYNGEE, per germline. V gave up 3 bases and J gave up 2 bases; unmatched junction bases: 3. The CDR3 loop spans 15 amino acids. The CDR3 protein is CASSERLAAYNEQFF. The DNA for the CDR3 is TGTGCCAGCAGCGAGAGACTAGCGGCCTACAATGAGCAGTTCTTC.

The chain employs TRBV29-1 and TRBJ2-7; D perhaps matches TRBD2 (5 bases). Germline V CDR1 and CDR2: SQVTM, ANQGSEA. The CDR3 contains 13 residues. V was shortened by 4 bases and J by 2 bases, with 12 bases between the two germline ends. CDR3 DNA sequence: TGCAGCGTTGCCGGGAAGACCCCCTACGAGCAGTACTTC. It translates to CSVAGKTPYEQYF.

This clonotype appeared many times. The rearrangement uses TRBV4-3 and TRBJ1-5; 9 positions match TRBD1. V trimming: 0 bases; J trimming: 7 bases; junction bases outside the gene matches: 16. Germline CDR1 and CDR2: LGHNA and YSLEER. The CDR3 length is 19 residues. CDR3 DNA: TGCGCCAGCAGCCAAGACTTAACCCCGACCTGGACAGGGGCCCAGCCCCAGCATTTT. This translates into CASSQDLTPTWTGAQPQHF.

At least ten counts were recorded for this clonotype. The chain carries TRBV13 and TRBJ2-1, with 7 bases fitting TRBD2. The CDR3 runs 16 residues. Germline CDR1 PRHDT, CDR2 FYEKMQ (reference sequence). V was clipped by 5 bases and J by 0 bases; unmatched bases: 7. DNA for the CDR3: TGTGCCAGCAGCGTAACGCTAGCGGCCTCCTACAATGAGCAGTTCTTC. This codes for CASSVTLAASYNEQFF.

The chain joins TRBV7-2 to TRBJ2-1, with TRBD2 identical over 13 bases. Germline V CDR1 and CDR2: SGHTA, FQGNSA. The CDR3 has 15 amino acids. With 11 bases clipped from V and 7 bases from J, the junction kept 11 bases outside the gene matches. CDR3 sequence (DNA): TGTGCCGACAGCCAACTAGCGGGAGGGCCAAATGAGCAGTTCTTC. This translates into CADSQLAGGPNEQFF.

On this clonotype itself: A single base separates this from a much larger clone, so it may be a read error. The V call is TRBV28, the J call TRBJ1-2; TRBD1 aligns across 8 bases. V was clipped by 4 bases and J by 4 bases; unmatched bases: 14. The germline gives CDR1 MDHEN, CDR2 SYDVKM. This CDR3 has 17 residues. For the CDR3, the DNA is TGTGCCAGCAGTTCTAGGGCAGGGGGCATGGGGTTCTATGGCTACACCTTC. It codes for CASSSRAGGMGFYGYTF.

V gene TRBV5-6 combines with J gene TRBJ2-3; possibly TRBD2 for D (6 bases). Germline V gives CDR1 SGHDT, CDR2 YYEEEE. The V and J ends lost 4 bases and 11 bases respectively, with 32 bases between them. The CDR3 has 18 residues. CDR3 in amino acids: CASSLSRERYNWYNEQYF. For the CDR3, the DNA is TGTGCCAGCAGCCTCTCTCGGGAGAGGTATAACTGGTACAATGAGCAGTATTTT.

The V gene is TRBV20-1, the J gene TRBJ2-1; 12 bases match TRBD2. The CDR3 sequence is 13 residues long. Per germline, CDR1 DFQATT and CDR2 SNEGSKA (reference sequence). Trimming took 5 bases from V and 8 from J; bases not matched to a gene: 4. The CDR3 bases are TGCAGTGCTCGGACTAGCGGGATGGATGAGCAGTTCTTC. It codes for CSARTSGMDEQFF.

V is TRBV7-3 and J is TRBJ2-5, with D perhaps TRBD2 (6 bases). V lost 5 bases, J lost 5 bases, and 12 bases lay in between. CDR1 and CDR2 from the germline V gene are SGHTA and FQGTGA. The CDR3 extends over 13 amino acids. Written as DNA, the CDR3 is TGTGCCAGCAGCGAACAGGCGGGGGAGACCCAGTACTTC. Its translation is CASSEQAGETQYF. Based on the CDR3 plus reference TRBV7-3 and TRBJ2-5, the full variable domain is GAGVSQTPSNKVTEKGKYVELRCDPISGHTALYWYRQSLGQGPEFLIYFQGTGAADDSGLPNDRFFAVRPEGSVSTLKIQRTERGDSAVYLCASSEQAGETQYFGPGTRLLVL.

The genes are TRBV7-2 and TRBJ2-3; TRBD2 agrees at 13 bases. CDR1 and CDR2 (germline): SGHTA, FQGNSA. Losses at the gene ends were 3 bases for V and 7 bases for J; bases not matched to a gene: 4. There are 15 residues in the CDR3. The CDR3 spells CASSLTSGGINTQYF. DNA of the CDR3: TGTGCCAGCAGCTTGACTAGCGGGGGGATCAATACGCAGTATTTT.

The V call is TRBV24-1, the J call TRBJ2-3; D uncertain. Trimming stripped 9 bases from V and 6 bases from J, with 9 bases between. The CDR3 has 11 amino acids. Germline-derived CDR1 and CDR2 are KGHDR and SFDVKD. The CDR3 DNA follows: TGTGCCACCGGTCCATGGGATACGCAGTATTTT. Amino acids: CATGPWDTQYF.

Concerning this clonotype: A much larger clone differs by one base, so this may be a read error. This rearrangement joins TRBV25-1 to TRBJ1-2, with D possibly matching TRBD1 (6 bases). Germline V gene lookup returns CDR1 MGHDK and CDR2 SYGVNS. This CDR3 region has 15 residues. The V end was cut by 6 bases, the J end by 8 bases, with 22 bases between. CDR3 residues: CASSPTRAGDKGYTF. CDR3 DNA sequence: TGTGCCAGCAGCCCCACGCGGGCAGGGGATAAGGGCTACACCTTC.

For this clonotype: This is likely a read error, given that the CDR3 carries no conserved phenylalanine or tryptophan at its end. No DNA is shown, since the ends of the CDR3 on it are uncertain; the CDR3 is the one TCRdb lists. The chain joins TRBV5-1 to TRBJ2-5; the table's D gene call, TRBD1, was not cross checked with the DNA. Germline CDR1 reads SGHRS; CDR2 reads YFSETQ. The CDR3 length equals 14 residues, ends included. The CDR3: CASTGRGDGYTFGS.

Worth noting for this clonotype: A clone one base away is much larger, so this may be a read error. Since the CDR3 does not end with the conserved phenylalanine or tryptophan, this likely comes from a read error. The rearrangement joins TRBV6-1 to TRBJ1-1; the D is unclear. There are 14 residues in the CDR3. Trimming stripped 6 bases from V and 0 bases from J, with 11 bases between. Germline V lookup: CDR1 MNHNS, CDR2 SASEGT. In nucleotides, the CDR3 is TGTGCCAGCAGCTTCGACATGCTGAACACTGAAGCTTTCTGT. Translation: CASSFDMLNTEAFC.

The chain combines TRBV7-9 with TRBJ1-1, with D possibly matching TRBD1 (6 bases). Between the trimmed V and J ends, which lost 1 base and 8 bases, there was a span of 14 bases. Germline V CDR1 and CDR2: SEHNR, FQNEAQ (reference sequence). The CDR3 is 14 amino acids. The CDR3 protein is CASSLGQGMPEAFF. The CDR3 DNA follows: TGTGCCAGCAGCTTAGGCCAGGGGATGCCGGAAGCTTTCTTT.

With respect to this clonotype: One junction end does not reproduce the germline sequence, and a read error may be involved. J is TRBJ1-1 and V is TRBV12-3 or TRBV12-4, with a tentative D call TRBD1 (5 bases). CDR3 size: 14 residues. The CDR3 sequence is CASNQVPGRTEACF. CDR3 bases: TGTGCCAGCAACCAGGTGCCGGGGCGCACTGAAGCTTGCTTT.

This clonotype was observed at least ten times. The rearrangement joins TRBV19 to TRBJ2-4; D uncertain. The CDR3 has 15 amino acids. The germline CDR1 and CDR2 sequences are LNHDA and SQIVND (reference sequence). Trimming removed 4 bases from V and 0 bases from J, with 10 bases in between. The CDR3 nucleotides read TGTGCCAGTAGTAGTCAGGCACTAGCCAAAAACATTCAGTACTTC. The encoded protein is CASSSQALAKNIQYF. The complete variable domain, with remaining parts taken from reference TRBV19 and TRBJ2-4, reads DGGITQSPKYLFRKEGQNVTLSCEQNLNHDAMYWYRQDPGQGLRLIYYSQIVNDFQKGDIAEGYSVSREKKESFPLTVTSAQKNPTAFYLCASSSQALAKNIQYFGAGTRLSVL.

This clonotype was counted ten times or more. J is TRBJ2-4 and V is TRBV15, with D possibly being TRBD1 (6 bases). The V and J ends lost 6 bases and 1 base respectively, with 25 bases between them. Germline V gives CDR1 LNHNV, CDR2 YYDKDF (reference sequence). This CDR3 comprises 19 residues. In nucleotides, the CDR3 is TGTGCCACCAGATTGGGGCCGACAGGTCCCATCGGGGCCAAAAACATTCAGTACTTC. It specifies CATRLGPTGPIGAKNIQYF.

Ten or more counts support this clonotype. The chain joins TRBV11-2 to TRBJ1-1; the D is unclear. V lost 4 bases and J lost 3, with 12 bases in between. Germline V lookup: CDR1 SGHAT, CDR2 FQNNGV. The CDR3 totals 14 residues. DNA for the CDR3: TGTGCCAGCAGCTCGAAGAACGTTTACACTGAAGCTTTCTTT. The encoded protein is CASSSKNVYTEAFF. The entire variable domain, with the rest obtained from reference TRBV11-2 and TRBJ1-1, is as follows: EAGVAQSPRYKIIEKRQSVAFWCNPISGHATLYWYQQILGQGPKLLIQFQNNGVVDDSQLPKDRFSAERLKGVDSTLKIQPAKLEDSAVYLCASSSKNVYTEAFFGQGTRLTVV.

In its sample, this clonotype ranks as large. The V and J genes are TRBV20-1 and TRBJ2-1, with 9 bases identical to TRBD2. Trimming at V came to 0 bases and at J to 5 bases, leaving 2 bases not matched to a gene. Per the germline V gene, CDR1 is DFQATT and CDR2 is SNEGSKA (reference sequence). This CDR3 has 14 residues. The CDR3 bases are TGCAGTGCTAGAGATCTAGCGGGACACAATGAGCAGTTCTTC. Translation: CSARDLAGHNEQFF.

This clonotype came up many times. This chain joins TRBV12-3 or TRBV12-4 and TRBJ2-2, with 10 bases that match TRBD1. V trimming: 5 bases; J trimming: 9 bases; junction bases outside the gene matches: 12. The CDR3 runs to 16 residues. This chain's CDR3 is CASSTSPGQGLRELFF. The CDR3 DNA reads TGTGCCAGCAGTACGTCCCCGGGACAGGGGCTCCGGGAGCTGTTTTTT.